This T cell receptor beta chain was sequenced for a study of T cell responses to AZD1222 COVID-19 vaccine. Combined were second doses at about 4 or about 12 weeks. Measured with immunoSEQ multiplex PCR; TCRdb has only the in-frame clones, and not every one. The repertoire holds some 180,000 clones, roughly 92% seen once, with approximately 1.7% in the top ten. The CDR3 contains 13 residues. Germline lookup yields CDR1 MNHEY and CDR2 SMNVEV (reference sequence). V lost 2 bases and J 7 bases, leaving 11 bases between the germline ends. Study-wide results and limits: Across spike, vaccine-associated CD4 TCRs were found, dominant at 160-218 and 743-854.

In regard to this clone: Its antigen is unidentified.

The TCR sequence derives from an adult who received the AZD1222 COVID-19 vaccine. The chain links TRBV27 to TRBJ1-2; D not certain. The material sequenced was peripheral blood, taken 28 days after the second AZD1222 dose. The CDR3 is CASSLAGFGGYTF. The CDR3 nucleotides are TGTGCCAGCAGTTTAGCGGGTTTTGGTGGCTACACCTTC.